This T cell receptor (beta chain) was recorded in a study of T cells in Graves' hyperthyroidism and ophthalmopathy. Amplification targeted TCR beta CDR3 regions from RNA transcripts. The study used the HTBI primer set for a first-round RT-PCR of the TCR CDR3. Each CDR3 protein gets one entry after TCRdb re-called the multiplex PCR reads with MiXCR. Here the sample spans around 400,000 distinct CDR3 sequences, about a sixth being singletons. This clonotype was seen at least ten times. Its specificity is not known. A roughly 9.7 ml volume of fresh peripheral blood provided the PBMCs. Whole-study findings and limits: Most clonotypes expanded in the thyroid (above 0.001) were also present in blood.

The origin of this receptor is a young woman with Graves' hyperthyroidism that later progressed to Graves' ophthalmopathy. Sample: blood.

CDR3 DNA sequence: TGCGCCAGCAGCTCCCGGCCGGCGAGATTTAGCACAGATACGCAGTATTTT. It yields the protein CASSSRPARFSTDTQYF. The chain has TRBV5-1 and TRBJ2-3; D is uncertain. This CDR3 has 17 amino acids. The germline V gene encodes CDR1 SGHRS and CDR2 YFSETQ. The V end lost 3 bases, the J end lost 0 bases, and 17 bases lay between the germline ends.